One sample yielded the 5 T cell receptor beta chains listed below, sequenced in a study of blood T cell repertoires in COVID-19. Libraries were prepared by immunoSEQ multiplex PCR; TCRdb keeps only in-frame clonotypes and omits some of them. The sample holds more than 300,000 clones, under 85% seen once. Specimen: PBMCs or T cells enriched from blood (not recorded which). These receptor sequences come from a woman in her forties or fifties who had recovered from COVID-19.

V and J are TRBV6-2 or TRBV6-3 and TRBJ1-5; 9 bases agree with TRBD1. This CDR3 region has 15 residues. Germline CDR1 MNHEY, CDR2 SVGEGT. V shed 6 bases, J shed 3 bases, and the junction held 6 bases outside the gene matches. The CDR3 loop is CASSGDRVDNQPQHF. Written as DNA, the CDR3 is TGTGCCAGCAGCGGGGACAGGGTTGACAATCAGCCCCAGCATTTT.

This clone appeared once. The chain recombines TRBV5-4 with TRBJ2-1; possibly TRBD1 for D (6 bases). V lost 2 bases and J lost 0, with 12 bases in between. In germline, CDR1 is SGHNT, CDR2 YYREEE (reference sequence). The CDR3 runs to 16 residues. CDR3 residues: CASSFVQGSSYNEQFF. As DNA, the CDR3 is TGTGCCAGCAGCTTCGTCCAGGGGAGCTCCTACAATGAGCAGTTCTTC. Full variable domain (outside the CDR3, taken from reference TRBV5-4 and TRBJ2-1): ETGVTQSPTHLIKTRGQQVTLRCSSQSGHNTVSWYQQALGQGPQFIFQYYREEENGRGNFPPRFSGLQFPNYSSELNVNALELDDSALYLCASSFVQGSSYNEQFFGPGTRLTVL.

The count of this clone is one. The rearrangement links TRBV9 to TRBJ1-1; maybe TRBD1 (6 bases). The ends were cut back, 4 bases at V and 3 bases at J, with 16 bases in the middle. Germline CDR1 is SGDLS and CDR2 is YYNGEE. This CDR3 spans 15 amino acids. CDR3 coding DNA: TGTGCCAGCAGCTTAACACAGGGAGGGGACACTGAAGCTTTCTTT. This translates into CASSLTQGGDTEAFF.

V is TRBV7-9 and J is TRBJ2-6; TRBD1 agrees at 7 bases. The CDR3 is 16 residues long. The V gene end was trimmed by 3 bases and the J gene end by 1 base; junction bases not matched to a gene: 3. In germline, CDR1 is SEHNR, CDR2 FQNEAQ (reference sequence). The CDR3 spells CASSFLTGSGANVLTF. The DNA for the CDR3 is TGTGCCAGCAGCTTCTTGACAGGGTCTGGGGCCAACGTCCTGACTTTC.

The chain recombines TRBV18 with TRBJ2-1; TRBD2 aligns across 9 bases. Germline V gene sequence: CDR1 KGHSH, CDR2 LQKENI. There are 17 residues in the CDR3. V shed 3 bases and J 5 bases; nucleotides not matched to a gene: 11. The CDR3 protein is CASSPTKSGGHNNEQFF. Written as DNA, the CDR3 is TGTGCCAGCTCACCGACAAAGAGCGGGGGGCACAACAATGAGCAGTTCTTC. The whole variable domain, filled in from reference TRBV18 and TRBJ2-1, reads NAGVMQNPRHLVRRRGQEARLRCSPMKGHSHVYWYRQLPEEGLKFMVYLQKENIIDESGMPKERFSAEFPKEGPSILRIQQVVRGDSAAYFCASSPTKSGGHNNEQFFGPGTRLTVL.